The source of this TCR beta chain is a study of cytomegalovirus exposure and HLA in healthy donors. Study conclusions and caveats: In an earlier analysis, most TCR beta V segments were productive about 87% or about 30% of the time. Three CMV-associated chains were confirmed in vitro to be specific for CMV antigens. The Asian-associated ancestry cluster reportedly had fewer N-insertions than the roughly 670-donor mean in a later analysis.

Healthy bone marrow donors supplied every sample. The ends lost 6 bases at V and 5 bases at J; junction bases unmatched: 6. Germline V gene sequence: CDR1 MNHEY, CDR2 SVGAGI. The CDR3 loop spans 14 amino acids. The PCR made use of 60 Vbeta and 13 Jbeta primers. Repertoires were generated with immunoSEQ multiplex PCR, while TCRdb's copy carries only in-frame clones and drops some. The sample has 150,000 to 200,000 clones; about four fifths are singletons. This clone was observed a handful of times. Its specificity is unknown. The chain has TRBV6-5 and TRBJ1-1; 10 positions match TRBD1. The specimen sequenced was PBMCs. This sequence originates from a boy aged 10-17 years in good health and CMV-seronegative. CDR3 nucleotide sequence: TGTGCCAGCAGACTGACAGGGGGCCGGACTGAAGCTTTCTTT. Amino acid sequence: CASRLTGGRTEAFF.